This T cell receptor (beta chain) was profiled in a study of shared clonotypes between healthy human individuals. Study in general: Donors were two women and a few men aged 18 to 49. Used for every donor were three CD4 naive, three CD4 memory, two CD8 naive and one CD8 memory plate. Overall study findings and caveats: Compared with memory subsets, naive subsets generally had larger estimated richness.

V lost 1 base to trimming and J lost 5 bases; unmatched junction nucleotides: 2. Germline V CDR1 and CDR2: SGHDT, YYEEEE. The CDR3 loop spans 14 amino acids. A word on this clone: What it binds is not known.

Authors' data handling: Filtering was not the same, since immunoSEQ gave junction-only sequences without quality scores. Using immunoSEQ multiplex PCR, the repertoire was profiled, and TCRdb retains in-frame clones only, with some absent. V and J calls and clone size follow that table, whereas D and trimming were derived from the DNA. Counted here are over a million clones, roughly 96% occurring once; the ten biggest clones make up about 1%. Sequenced sample: naive CD4+ T cells sorted from blood. Subset indicated: CD45RA+ positively selected. This TCR was sampled from a young man in good health. J is TRBJ2-7 and V is TRBV5-6; 11 bases match TRBD2. The CDR3 loop is CASSLTSGSHEQYF. The DNA of the CDR3 is TGTGCCAGCAGCTTGACTAGCGGGAGCCACGAGCAGTACTTC.